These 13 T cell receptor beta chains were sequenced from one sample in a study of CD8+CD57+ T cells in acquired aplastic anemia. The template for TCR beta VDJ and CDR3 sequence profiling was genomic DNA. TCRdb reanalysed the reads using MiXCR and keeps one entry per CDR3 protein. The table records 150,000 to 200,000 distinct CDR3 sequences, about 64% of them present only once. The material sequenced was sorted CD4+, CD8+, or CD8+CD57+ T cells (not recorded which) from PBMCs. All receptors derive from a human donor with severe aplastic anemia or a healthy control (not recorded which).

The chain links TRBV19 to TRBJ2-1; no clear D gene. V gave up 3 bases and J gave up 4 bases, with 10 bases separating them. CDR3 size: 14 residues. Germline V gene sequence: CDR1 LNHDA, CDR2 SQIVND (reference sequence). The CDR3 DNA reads TGTGCCAGTAGTATTCCCGACAATTACAATGAGCAGTTCTTC. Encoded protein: CASSIPDNYNEQFF.

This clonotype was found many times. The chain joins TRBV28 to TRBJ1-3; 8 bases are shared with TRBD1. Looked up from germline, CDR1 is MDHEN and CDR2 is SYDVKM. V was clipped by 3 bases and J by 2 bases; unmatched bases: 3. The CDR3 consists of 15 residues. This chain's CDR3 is CASSFQGAPGNTIYF. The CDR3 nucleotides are TGTGCCAGCAGTTTTCAGGGGGCGCCTGGAAACACCATATATTTT.

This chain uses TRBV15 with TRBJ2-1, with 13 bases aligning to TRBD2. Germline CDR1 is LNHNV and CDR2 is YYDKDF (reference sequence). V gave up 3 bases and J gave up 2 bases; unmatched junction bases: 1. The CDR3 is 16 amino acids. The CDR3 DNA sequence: TGTGCCACCAGCAGGACTAGCGGGAGGCCCTACAATGAGCAGTTCTTC. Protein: CATSRTSGRPYNEQFF.

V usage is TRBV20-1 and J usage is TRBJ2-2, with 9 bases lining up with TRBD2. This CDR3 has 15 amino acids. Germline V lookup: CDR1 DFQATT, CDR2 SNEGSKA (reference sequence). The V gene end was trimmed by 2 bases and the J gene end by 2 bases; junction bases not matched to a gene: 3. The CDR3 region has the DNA TGCAGTGCTAGAAGACTAGCGGATAACACCGGGGAGCTGTTTTTT. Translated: CSARRLADNTGELFF.

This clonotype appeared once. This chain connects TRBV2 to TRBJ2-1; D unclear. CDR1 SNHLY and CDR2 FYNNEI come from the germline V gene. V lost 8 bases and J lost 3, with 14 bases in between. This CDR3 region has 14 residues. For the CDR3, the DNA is TGTGCCAGCGGCCAAGGGCCGGACTACAATGAGCAGTTCTTC. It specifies CASGQGPDYNEQFF. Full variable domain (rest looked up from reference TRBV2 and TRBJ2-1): EPEVTQTPSHQVTQMGQEVILRCVPISNHLYFYWYRQILGQKVEFLVSFYNNEISEKSEIFDDQFSVERPDGSNFTLKIRSTKLEDSAMYFCASGQGPDYNEQFFGPGTRLTVL.

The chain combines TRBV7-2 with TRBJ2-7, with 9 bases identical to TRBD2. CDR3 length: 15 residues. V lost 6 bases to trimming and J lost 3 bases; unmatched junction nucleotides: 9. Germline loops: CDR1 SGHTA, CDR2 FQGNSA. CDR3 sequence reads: CASSTGTSNLYEQYF. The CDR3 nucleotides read TGTGCCAGCAGTACCGGGACTAGCAACCTCTACGAGCAGTACTTC.

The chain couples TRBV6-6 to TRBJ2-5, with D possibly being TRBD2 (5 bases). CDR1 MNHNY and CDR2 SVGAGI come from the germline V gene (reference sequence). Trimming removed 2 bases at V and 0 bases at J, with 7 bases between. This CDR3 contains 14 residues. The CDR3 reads CASSYTRYQETQYF. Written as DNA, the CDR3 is TGTGCCAGCAGTTACACTAGGTACCAAGAGACCCAGTACTTC.

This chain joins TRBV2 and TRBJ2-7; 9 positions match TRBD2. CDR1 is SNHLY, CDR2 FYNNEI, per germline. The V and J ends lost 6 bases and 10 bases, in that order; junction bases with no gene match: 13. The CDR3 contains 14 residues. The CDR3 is CASRAGGLAGTQYF. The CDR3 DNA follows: TGTGCCAGCAGGGCGGGGGGACTAGCAGGGACACAGTACTTC. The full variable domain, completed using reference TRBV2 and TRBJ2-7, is EPEVTQTPSHQVTQMGQEVILRCVPISNHLYFYWYRQILGQKVEFLVSFYNNEISEKSEIFDDQFSVERPDGSNFTLKIRSTKLEDSAMYFCASRAGGLAGTQYFGPGTRLTVT.

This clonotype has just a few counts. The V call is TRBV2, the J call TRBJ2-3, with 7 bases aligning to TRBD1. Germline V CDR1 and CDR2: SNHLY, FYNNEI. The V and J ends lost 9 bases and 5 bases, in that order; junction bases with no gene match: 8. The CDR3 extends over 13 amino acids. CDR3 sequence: CASTRDREDTQYF. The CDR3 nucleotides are TGTGCCAGTACCCGGGACAGAGAAGATACGCAGTATTTT.

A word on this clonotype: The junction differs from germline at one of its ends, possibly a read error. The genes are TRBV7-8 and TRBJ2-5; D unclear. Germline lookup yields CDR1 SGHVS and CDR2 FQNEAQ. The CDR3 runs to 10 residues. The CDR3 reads CASSLETKYF. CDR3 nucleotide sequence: TGTGCCAGCAGCTTAGAGACCAAGTACTTC.

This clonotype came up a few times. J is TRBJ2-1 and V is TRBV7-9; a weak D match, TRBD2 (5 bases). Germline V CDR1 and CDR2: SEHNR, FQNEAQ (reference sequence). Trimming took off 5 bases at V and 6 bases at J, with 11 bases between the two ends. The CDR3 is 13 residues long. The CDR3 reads CASSGSGPNEQFF. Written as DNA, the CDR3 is TGTGCCAGCAGCGGAAGCGGTCCCAATGAGCAGTTCTTC. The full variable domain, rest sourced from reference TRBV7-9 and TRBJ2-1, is DTGVSQNPRHKITKRGQNVTFRCDPISEHNRLYWYRQTLGQGPEFLTYFQNEAQLEKSRLLSDRFSAERPKGSFSTLEIQRTEQGDSAMYLCASSGSGPNEQFFGPGTRLTVL.

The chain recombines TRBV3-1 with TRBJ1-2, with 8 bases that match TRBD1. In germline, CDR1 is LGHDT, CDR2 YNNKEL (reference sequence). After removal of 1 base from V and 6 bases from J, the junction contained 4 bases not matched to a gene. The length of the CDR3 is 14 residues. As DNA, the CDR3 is TGTGCCAGCAGCCAAGCGGGACAGGTTCATGGCTACACCTTC. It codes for CASSQAGQVHGYTF.

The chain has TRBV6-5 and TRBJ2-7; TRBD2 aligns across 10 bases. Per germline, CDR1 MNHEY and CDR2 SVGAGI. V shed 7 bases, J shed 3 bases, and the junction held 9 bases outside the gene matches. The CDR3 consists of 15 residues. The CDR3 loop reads CASKTGIAGGYEQYF. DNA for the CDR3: TGTGCCAGCAAAACGGGGATAGCGGGGGGCTACGAGCAGTACTTC.